This is a list of T cell receptor beta chains from one sample in a study of CD8+CD57+ T cells in acquired aplastic anemia. TCRdb reanalysed the reads using MiXCR and keeps one entry per CDR3 protein. The sample contains 310,000 or so distinct CDR3 sequences, 45% to 65% of which appear only once. The sequenced material came from sorted CD4+, CD8+, or CD8+CD57+ T cells (not recorded which) from PBMCs. The receptors were sampled from a human donor with aplastic anemia. Each CDR3 is given with its conserved first and last residue. The D gene is left open where the match is weak.

D	V	J	CDR3
.	TRBV28	TRBJ2-7	CASWTDSYEQYF
TRBD1	TRBV20-1	TRBJ2-5	CSARPTGGETQYF
TRBD1	TRBV19	TRBJ1-6	CASSGGTGWRNSPLHF
.	TRBV24-1	TRBJ2-1	CATSNSRGAASYNEQFF
TRBD2	TRBV11-3	TRBJ2-5	CASSRTSGGHQETQYF
TRBD1	TRBV19	TRBJ2-7	CASSPGQGSEQCF
.	TRBV9	TRBJ2-5	CASSLMGETQYF
TRBD1	TRBV6-6	TRBJ1-2	CASRNLRDRGWYGYTF
TRBD1	TRBV9	TRBJ2-1	CASSEGTGTYNEQFF
.	TRBV24-1	TRBJ2-1	CATSSAQASSYNEQFF
.	TRBV20-1	TRBJ2-2	CSAVREGELFF
TRBD1	TRBV20-1	TRBJ2-3	CSAPAGQGARNNDTDTQYF
.	TRBV2	TRBJ1-1	CASRQGYSMNTEAFF
TRBD2	TRBV7-9	TRBJ2-1	CASSYSGRGGNEQFF
.	TRBV14	TRBJ1-6	CASSQERRFRDNSPLHF
TRBD1	TRBV7-6	TRBJ2-1	CASSVMDGQGYNEQFF
.	TRBV24-1	TRBJ2-2	CATDGGQRTGELFF
TRBD2	TRBV24-1	TRBJ2-1	CATSDSRASGGAVNEQFF
TRBD1	TRBV10-3	TRBJ1-2	CAISEGDRGGPYGYTF
TRBD1	TRBV20-1	TRBJ1-2	CSAPTGEGYTF
TRBD1	TRBV7-9	TRBJ1-5	CASSQDDRGHQPQHF
.	TRBV9	TRBJ2-1	CASSVTGASYNEQFF
.	TRBV6-1	TRBJ1-2	CASSPFEGYTF
TRBD2	TRBV5-1	TRBJ2-5	CASSTSGDKETQYF
.	TRBV7-2	TRBJ1-1	CASSLTLLTGEAFF
.	TRBV20-1	TRBJ2-7	CSVGSIGASYEQYF
.	TRBV6-1	TRBJ2-2	CASSPDSMSTGELFF
.	TRBV11-2	TRBJ2-1	CASSWGNEQFF